One T cell receptor beta chain is described in this entry. Relative to the germline gene, one junction end is altered; a read error may explain this. Germline CDR1 SSHAT, CDR2 FNYEAQ (reference sequence). CDR3 length: 13 amino acids. The entry originates in a study of blood T cell repertoires in COVID-19. Across the whole study: The United States, Italy and Spain were the sources of the acute and convalescent COVID-19 samples. In each case, the material was cDNA or gDNA derived from T cells, B-cell-depleted T cells, or PBMCs.

Original processing notes: Reference gene primer amplification yielded estimated nucleated cell counts. Using immunoSEQ multiplex PCR, the repertoire was profiled, and TCRdb retains in-frame clones only, with some absent. Clone size and V and J calls were adopted from that table, with D and trimming inferred from the DNA. The table has around 200,000 clones, about nine tenths seen once; the top ten hold approximately 6.1%. Source material: peripheral blood. The chain is built from TRBV7-7 and TRBJ2-5, with D perhaps matching TRBD2 (7 bases). The clonotype comes from an elderly man with acute or convalescent COVID-19. The CDR3: CASSLGGEETQYF. As DNA, the CDR3 is TGTGCTAGCAGCTTAGGGGGGGAGGAGACCCAGTACTTC.